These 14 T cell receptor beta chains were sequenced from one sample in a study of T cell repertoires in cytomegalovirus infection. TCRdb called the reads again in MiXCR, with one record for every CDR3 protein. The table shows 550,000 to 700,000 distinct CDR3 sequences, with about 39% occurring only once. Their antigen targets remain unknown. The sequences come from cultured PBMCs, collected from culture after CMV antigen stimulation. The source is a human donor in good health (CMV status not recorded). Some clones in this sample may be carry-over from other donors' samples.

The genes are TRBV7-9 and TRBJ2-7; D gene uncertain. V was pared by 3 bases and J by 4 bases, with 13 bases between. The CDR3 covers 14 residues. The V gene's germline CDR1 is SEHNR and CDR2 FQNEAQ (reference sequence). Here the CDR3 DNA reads TGTGCCAGCAGCTTCAACTCTGTAATGTACGAGCAGTACTTC. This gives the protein CASSFNSVMYEQYF.

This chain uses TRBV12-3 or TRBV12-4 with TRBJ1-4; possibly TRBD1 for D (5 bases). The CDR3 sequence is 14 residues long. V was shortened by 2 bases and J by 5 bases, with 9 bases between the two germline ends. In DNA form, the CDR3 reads TGTGCCAGCAGTTTATGGCAGGGAAATGAAAAACTGTTTTTT. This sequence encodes CASSLWQGNEKLFF.

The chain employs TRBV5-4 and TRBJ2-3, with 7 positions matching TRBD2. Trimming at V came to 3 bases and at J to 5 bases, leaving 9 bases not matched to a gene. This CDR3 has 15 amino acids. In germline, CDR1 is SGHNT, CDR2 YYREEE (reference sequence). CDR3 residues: CASSSPGLEIDTQYF. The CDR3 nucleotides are TGTGCCAGCAGCTCCCCAGGACTAGAGATAGATACGCAGTATTTT.

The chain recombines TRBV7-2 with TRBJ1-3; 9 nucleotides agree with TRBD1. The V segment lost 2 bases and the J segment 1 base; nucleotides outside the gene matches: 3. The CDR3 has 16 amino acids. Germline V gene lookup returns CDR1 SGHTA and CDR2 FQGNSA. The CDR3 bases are TGTGCCAGCAGCTTAATACAGGGGGCTTCTGGAAACACCATATATTTT. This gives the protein CASSLIQGASGNTIYF. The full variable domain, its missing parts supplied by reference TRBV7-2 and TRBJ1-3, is GAGVSQSPSNKVTEKGKDVELRCDPISGHTALYWYRQSLGQGLEFLIYFQGNSAPDKSGLPSDRFSAERTGGSVSTLTIQRTQQEDSAVYLCASSLIQGASGNTIYFGEGSWLTVV.

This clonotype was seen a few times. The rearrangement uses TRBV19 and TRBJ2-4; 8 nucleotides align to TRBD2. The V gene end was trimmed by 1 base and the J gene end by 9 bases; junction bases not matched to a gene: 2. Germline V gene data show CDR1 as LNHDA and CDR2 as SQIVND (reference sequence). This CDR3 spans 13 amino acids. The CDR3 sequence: CASSIGAGGIQYF. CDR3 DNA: TGTGCCAGTAGTATAGGGGCGGGGGGCATTCAGTACTTC. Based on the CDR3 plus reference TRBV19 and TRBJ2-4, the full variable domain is DGGITQSPKYLFRKEGQNVTLSCEQNLNHDAMYWYRQDPGQGLRLIYYSQIVNDFQKGDIAEGYSVSREKKESFPLTVTSAQKNPTAFYLCASSIGAGGIQYFGAGTRLSVL.

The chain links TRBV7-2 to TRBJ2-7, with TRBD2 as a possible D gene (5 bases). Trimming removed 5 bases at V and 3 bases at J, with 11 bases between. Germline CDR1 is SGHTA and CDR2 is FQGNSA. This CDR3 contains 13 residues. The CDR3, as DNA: TGTGCCAGCAGCGCCGGACTGTTCTACGAGCAGTACTTC. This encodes CASSAGLFYEQYF.

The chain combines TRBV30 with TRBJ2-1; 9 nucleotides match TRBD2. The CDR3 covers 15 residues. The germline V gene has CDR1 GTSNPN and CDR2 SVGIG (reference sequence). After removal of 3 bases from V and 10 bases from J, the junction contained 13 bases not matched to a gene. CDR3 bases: TGTGCCTGGAGCGCCTCCAGCGGGGGGATATGGGAGCAGTTCTTC. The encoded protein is CAWSASSGGIWEQFF. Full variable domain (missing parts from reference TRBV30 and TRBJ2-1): SQTIHQWPATLVQPVGSPLSLECTVEGTSNPNLYWYRQAAGRGLQLLFYSVGIGQISSEVPQNLSASRPQDRQFILSSKKLLLSDSGFYLCAWSASSGGIWEQFFGPGTRLTVL.

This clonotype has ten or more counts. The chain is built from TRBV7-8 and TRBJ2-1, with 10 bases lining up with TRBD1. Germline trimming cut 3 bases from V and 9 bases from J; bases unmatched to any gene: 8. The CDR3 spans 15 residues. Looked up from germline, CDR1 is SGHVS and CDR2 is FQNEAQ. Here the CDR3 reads CASSFRDRGLAEQFF. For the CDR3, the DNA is TGTGCCAGCAGCTTCCGGGACAGGGGTTTGGCTGAGCAGTTCTTC.

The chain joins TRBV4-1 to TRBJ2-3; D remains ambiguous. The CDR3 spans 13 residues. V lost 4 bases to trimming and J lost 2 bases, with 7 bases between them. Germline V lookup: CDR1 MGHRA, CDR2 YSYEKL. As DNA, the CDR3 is TGCGCCAGCAGCCGGGAAGACACAGATACGCAGTATTTT. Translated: CASSREDTDTQYF.

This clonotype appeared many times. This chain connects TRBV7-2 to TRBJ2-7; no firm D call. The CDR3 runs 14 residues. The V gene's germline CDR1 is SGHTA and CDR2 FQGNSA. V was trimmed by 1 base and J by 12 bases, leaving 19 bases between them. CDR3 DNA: TGTGCCAGCAGCTTAGACTCCGGGCGTACAACGTCGTACTTC. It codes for CASSLDSGRTTSYF.

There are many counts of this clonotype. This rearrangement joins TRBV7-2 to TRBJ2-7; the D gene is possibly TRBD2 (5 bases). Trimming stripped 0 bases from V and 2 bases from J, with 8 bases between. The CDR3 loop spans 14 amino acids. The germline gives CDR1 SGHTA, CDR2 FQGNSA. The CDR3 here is CASSLAGGPYEQYF. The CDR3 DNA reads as TGTGCCAGCAGCTTAGCTGGAGGTCCCTACGAGCAGTACTTC. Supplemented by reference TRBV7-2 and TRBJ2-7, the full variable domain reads GAGVSQSPSNKVTEKGKDVELRCDPISGHTALYWYRQSLGQGLEFLIYFQGNSAPDKSGLPSDRFSAERTGGSVSTLTIQRTQQEDSAVYLCASSLAGGPYEQYFGPGTRLTVT.

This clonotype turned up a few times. Here the CDR3 reads CASSYGPSERGYEQYF. The DNA of the CDR3 is TGTGCCAGCAGTTACGGGCCTAGCGAGAGAGGCTACGAGCAGTACTTC. The V and J genes are TRBV6-2 or TRBV6-3 and TRBJ2-7, with D possibly being TRBD2 (6 bases). Between the trimmed V and J ends, which lost 2 bases and 3 bases, there was a span of 17 bases. Germline CDR1 and CDR2: MNHEY and SVGEGT. This CDR3 spans 16 amino acids.

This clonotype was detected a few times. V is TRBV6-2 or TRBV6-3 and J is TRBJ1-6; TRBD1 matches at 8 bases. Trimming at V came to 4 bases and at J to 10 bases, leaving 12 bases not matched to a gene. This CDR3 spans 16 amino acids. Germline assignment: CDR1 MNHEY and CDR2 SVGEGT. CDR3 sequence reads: CASSSGQAVWRSPLHF. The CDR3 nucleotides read TGTGCCAGCAGTTCGGGACAGGCGGTGTGGAGATCACCCCTCCACTTT.

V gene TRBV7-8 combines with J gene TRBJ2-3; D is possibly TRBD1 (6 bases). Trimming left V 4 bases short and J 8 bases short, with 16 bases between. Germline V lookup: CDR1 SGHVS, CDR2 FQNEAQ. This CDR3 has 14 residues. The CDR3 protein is CASSYREFESTQYF. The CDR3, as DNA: TGTGCCAGCAGCTACAGGGAGTTCGAGTCTACGCAGTATTTT.